This entry lists 24 T cell receptor beta chains sequenced from one sample in a study of blood T cell repertoires in COVID-19. Libraries were prepared by immunoSEQ multiplex PCR; TCRdb keeps only in-frame clonotypes and omits some of them. Altogether about 60,000 clones are present, around 80% being singletons, with the ten largest covering roughly 10%. The sequenced material came from peripheral blood. All receptors come from a young man with COVID-19, enrolled during active disease.

This chain links TRBV28 with TRBJ1-2; D unclear. Trimming pared 5 bases from V and 2 bases from J, leaving 12 bases between. The CDR3 has 14 amino acids. Per the germline V gene, CDR1 is MDHEN and CDR2 is SYDVKM. The CDR3 DNA is TGTGCCAGCAGTGAACCACCAGGAAACTATGGCTACACCTTC. The encoded protein is CASSEPPGNYGYTF.

J is TRBJ2-1 and V is TRBV7-2, with a weak D call TRBD2 (6 bases). The CDR3 covers 13 residues. CDR1 is SGHTA and CDR2 is FQGNSA in the germline V gene. V was shortened by 6 bases and J by 5 bases, with 11 bases between the two germline ends. CDR3 protein: CASSISGDNEQFF. In nucleotides, the CDR3 is TGTGCCAGCAGTATATCGGGGGACAATGAGCAGTTCTTC.

The rearrangement uses TRBV19 and TRBJ2-1; no firm D call. The CDR3 runs to 14 residues. Between the trimmed V and J ends, which lost 5 bases and 7 bases, there was a span of 15 bases. The germline V gene encodes CDR1 LNHDA and CDR2 SQIVND (reference sequence). Here the CDR3 DNA reads TGTGCCAGTAGTTTGAGCACCACCGGGAATGAGCAGTTCTTC. This encodes CASSLSTTGNEQFF.

The rearrangement joins TRBV18 to TRBJ1-5; TRBD1 agrees at 8 bases. J lost 5 bases, V lost 3 bases, and 15 bases had no gene match. The CDR3 is made up of 18 amino acids. The germline gives CDR1 KGHSH, CDR2 LQKENI. CDR3 sequence reads: CASSPGPGGSLEYQPQHF. The CDR3 DNA sequence: TGTGCCAGCTCACCGGGGCCAGGGGGCTCCCTTGAATATCAGCCCCAGCATTTT.

This clone was observed a single time. The chain carries TRBV21-1 and TRBJ2-1; the D call of TRBD1 is as the table states it, not checked on the DNA. TRBV21-1 is marked as a pseudogene. The CDR3 spans 15 residues. Here the CDR3 reads CASSKFSGGEDEQFF. The DNA of the CDR3 is TGTGCCAGCAGCAAATTTTCAGGGGGAGAAGATGAGCAGTTCTTC.

This clone has only a few counts. The rearrangement uses TRBV19 and TRBJ1-4; D ambiguous. V was trimmed by 7 bases and J by 5 bases, leaving 11 bases between them. The CDR3 extends over 13 amino acids. Germline V gene data show CDR1 as LNHDA and CDR2 as SQIVND (reference sequence). CDR3 sequence reads: CASTTVRNEKLFF. The CDR3 DNA sequence: TGTGCCAGTACCACAGTTCGAAATGAAAAACTGTTTTTT.

The chain links TRBV21-1 to TRBJ2-7; the table's TRBD1 call for D was not verified on the DNA. TRBV21-1 is reported as a pseudogene. The CDR3 consists of 16 residues. The CDR3 nucleotides read TGTGCCAGCAGCAAAGCGAACAGGGGCCCTAACTACGAGCAGTACTTC. Protein product: CASSKANRGPNYEQYF.

This chain joins TRBV27 and TRBJ2-7, with TRBD1 identical over 11 bases. This CDR3 comprises 15 residues. The germline V gene encodes CDR1 MNHEY and CDR2 SMNVEV (reference sequence). V trimming: 4 bases; J trimming: 2 bases; junction bases outside the gene matches: 4. The chain's CDR3 is CASSYRGQGAYEQYF. Written as DNA, the CDR3 is TGTGCCAGCAGTTATCGGGGACAGGGGGCCTACGAGCAGTACTTC.

The chain has TRBV14 and TRBJ2-1; TRBD1 agrees at 9 bases. With V trimmed by 8 bases and J by 10 bases, 6 bases remained unmatched. CDR3 size: 12 residues. In germline, CDR1 is SGHDN, CDR2 FVKESK. CDR3 sequence reads: CASVTGGGEQFF. In DNA form, the CDR3 reads TGTGCCAGCGTTACAGGGGGCGGCGAGCAGTTCTTC.

The chain links TRBV7-6 to TRBJ1-2; 7 nucleotides align to TRBD1. CDR3 length: 14 residues. V lost 1 base to trimming and J lost 8 bases; unmatched junction nucleotides: 7. Germline loops: CDR1 SGHVS, CDR2 FNYEAQ. The DNA of the CDR3 is TGTGCCAGCAGCTTAGGAACAGGGGCGCAGGGCTACACCTTC. This sequence encodes CASSLGTGAQGYTF.

The chain employs TRBV10-1 and TRBJ2-7; D may be TRBD2 (5 bases). The CDR3 extends over 15 amino acids. The ends were cut back, 3 bases at V and 2 bases at J, with 14 bases in the middle. Germline values: CDR1 WNHNN, CDR2 SYGVQD (reference sequence). The CDR3 protein is CASSDAGSGPYEQYF. The CDR3 DNA is TGCGCCAGCAGTGACGCTGGCAGCGGACCCTACGAGCAGTACTTC.

The chain combines TRBV28 with TRBJ2-1, with 8 positions matching TRBD2. Trimming took 6 bases from V and 8 from J; bases not matched to a gene: 9. The CDR3 length is 14 residues. Germline V gene sequence: CDR1 MDHEN, CDR2 SYDVKM. CDR3 DNA: TGTGCCAGCAGCCGAGCGGGAGATTTGGATGAGCAGTTCTTC. Protein product: CASSRAGDLDEQFF. The full variable domain, with the rest looked up from reference TRBV28 and TRBJ2-1, is DVKVTQSSRYLVKRTGEKVFLECVQDMDHENMFWYRQDPGLGLRLIYFSYDVKMKEKGDIPEGYSVSREKKERFSLILESASTNQTSMYLCASSRAGDLDEQFFGPGTRLTVL.

This clone was picked up one time. The chain couples TRBV7-2 to TRBJ2-7; TRBD2 is a possible D gene (6 bases). The CDR3 has 15 residues. Deletions cut 1 base from V and 3 bases from J, with 13 bases between. Germline CDR1 and CDR2: SGHTA and FQGNSA. CDR3 sequence reads: CASSLVALAGYEQYF. CDR3 in DNA: TGTGCCAGCAGCTTAGTGGCACTAGCAGGCTACGAGCAGTACTTC.

The gene calls are TRBV5-1 and TRBJ2-1; weak D call: TRBD2 (6 bases). V shed 7 bases and J shed 7 bases, with 15 bases lying between them. Germline loops: CDR1 SGHRS, CDR2 YFSETQ. This CDR3 region has 13 residues. The CDR3 nucleotides read TGCGCCAGCGGCAGGGACTTGAATAATGAGCAGTTCTTC. It is translated as CASGRDLNNEQFF.

The chain uses TRBV2 and TRBJ2-7; 10 bases match TRBD1. The germline V gene encodes CDR1 SNHLY and CDR2 FYNNEI. V was pared by 6 bases and J by 7 bases, with 9 bases of the junction left unmatched. This CDR3 is built from 14 residues. The CDR3 region has the DNA TGTGCCAGCAGGGAGGGACAGGGGTTCGTAGAGCAGTACTTC. This translates into CASREGQGFVEQYF.

This clone appeared a few times. This sequence joins TRBV7-2 and TRBJ1-1; the D is unclear. Trimming took off 5 bases at V and 5 bases at J, with 18 bases between the two ends. CDR3 length: 15 residues. CDR1 and CDR2 from the germline V gene are SGHTA and FQGNSA. CDR3 protein: CASSVSRPGWTEAFF. Written as DNA, the CDR3 is TGTGCCAGCAGCGTATCGAGACCGGGTTGGACTGAAGCTTTCTTT. The full variable domain, rest sourced from reference TRBV7-2 and TRBJ1-1, is GAGVSQSPSNKVTEKGKDVELRCDPISGHTALYWYRQSLGQGLEFLIYFQGNSAPDKSGLPSDRFSAERTGGSVSTLTIQRTQQEDSAVYLCASSVSRPGWTEAFFGQGTRLTVV.

This chain connects TRBV28 to TRBJ2-5; the match to TRBD1 covers 7 bases. The CDR3 has 16 residues. After removal of 7 bases from V and 0 bases from J, the junction contained 11 bases not matched to a gene. Germline-derived CDR1 and CDR2 are MDHEN and SYDVKM. CDR3 DNA sequence: TGTGCCAGCAAGAGGTTAGTAGGACAGGACCAAGAGACCCAGTACTTC. Protein product: CASKRLVGQDQETQYF. The full variable domain, in which reference TRBV28 and TRBJ2-5 provide the parts outside the CDR3, is DVKVTQSSRYLVKRTGEKVFLECVQDMDHENMFWYRQDPGLGLRLIYFSYDVKMKEKGDIPEGYSVSREKKERFSLILESASTNQTSMYLCASKRLVGQDQETQYFGPGTRLLVL.

The chain combines TRBV6-5 with TRBJ2-3; D is possibly TRBD2 (6 bases). Trimming stripped 6 bases from V and 1 base from J, with 14 bases between. CDR1 and CDR2 (germline): MNHEY, SVGAGI. The CDR3 extends over 15 amino acids. DNA for the CDR3: TGTGCCAGCAGCATACTAGCTCAGCGCACAGATACGCAGTATTTT. Its protein is CASSILAQRTDTQYF.

The count of this clone is one. This rearrangement joins TRBV30 to TRBJ2-7, with 10 nucleotides matching TRBD2. Germline V gene sequence: CDR1 GTSNPN, CDR2 SVGIG (reference sequence). The CDR3 consists of 13 residues. V lost 3 bases to trimming and J lost 6 bases; unmatched junction nucleotides: 5. The DNA of the CDR3 is TGTGCCTGGAGCATAGCGGGAGGACTCGAGCAGTACTTC. Translation gives CAWSIAGGLEQYF.

The J gene is TRBJ2-5, the V gene TRBV11-2, with TRBD1 matching 7 bases. Germline CDR1 and CDR2: SGHAT and FQNNGV. V lost 5 bases to trimming and J lost 7 bases; unmatched junction nucleotides: 7. CDR3 length equals 13 residues. The CDR3: CASSPAGTVTQYF. In nucleotides, the CDR3 is TGTGCCAGCAGCCCTGCCGGGACAGTGACCCAGTACTTC.

V and J are TRBV4-3 and TRBJ2-2; D remains unclear. CDR3 length equals 14 residues. The V end was cut by 1 base, the J end by 1 base, with 4 bases between. CDR1 and CDR2 from the germline V gene are LGHNA and YSLEER. The CDR3 spells CASSQVKNTGELFF. In DNA form, the CDR3 reads TGCGCCAGCAGCCAAGTCAAGAACACCGGGGAGCTGTTTTTT.

V gene TRBV4-1 combines with J gene TRBJ2-5, with a weak D call TRBD1 (5 bases). V was shortened by 1 base and J by 5 bases, with 11 bases between the two germline ends. This CDR3 comprises 14 residues. CDR1 is MGHRA and CDR2 is YSYEKL in the germline V gene. The CDR3 bases are TGCGCCAGCAGCCAAGGACCCAGGGCCGAGACCCAGTACTTC. Protein sequence: CASSQGPRAETQYF.

The CDR3 reads CASSLDPGLAGGRTDTQYF. DNA for the CDR3: TGTGCCAGCAGCTTAGACCCTGGACTAGCGGGAGGGCGCACAGATACGCAGTATTTT. This sequence joins TRBV7-2 and TRBJ2-3; 15 positions agree with TRBD2. This CDR3 is built from 19 residues. V gave up 1 base and J gave up 1 base; unmatched junction bases: 6. Germline V CDR1 and CDR2: SGHTA, FQGNSA.

This chain uses TRBV3-1 (or the pseudogene TRBV3-2) with TRBJ1-2; TRBD1 aligns across 10 bases. The CDR3 length is 15 residues. The ends lost 4 bases at V and 7 bases at J; junction bases unmatched: 9. In germline, CDR1 is LGHDT, CDR2 YNNKEL (reference sequence). The CDR3 sequence: CASSPRQGAVRGYTF. The CDR3 DNA reads as TGTGCCAGCAGCCCTCGACAGGGGGCAGTCCGTGGCTACACCTTC.